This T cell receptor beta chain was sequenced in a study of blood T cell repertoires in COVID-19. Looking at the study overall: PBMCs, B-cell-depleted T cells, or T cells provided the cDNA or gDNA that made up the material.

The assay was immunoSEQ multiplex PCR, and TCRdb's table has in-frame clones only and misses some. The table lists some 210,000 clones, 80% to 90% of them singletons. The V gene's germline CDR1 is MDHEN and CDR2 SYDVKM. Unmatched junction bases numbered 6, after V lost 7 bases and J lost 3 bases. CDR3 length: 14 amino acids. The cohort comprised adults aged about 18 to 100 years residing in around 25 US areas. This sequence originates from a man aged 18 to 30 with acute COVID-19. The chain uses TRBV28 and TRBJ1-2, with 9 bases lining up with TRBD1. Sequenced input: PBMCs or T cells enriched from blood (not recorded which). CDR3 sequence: CASTSGTGYYGYTF. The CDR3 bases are TGTGCCAGCACGTCCGGGACAGGGTACTATGGCTACACCTTC.